Below, 19 T cell receptor beta chains from the same sample are listed, as sequenced in a study of T cell responses to AZD1222 COVID-19 vaccine. Measured with immunoSEQ multiplex PCR; TCRdb has only the in-frame clones, and not every one. The sample yields 100,000 to 150,000 clones, roughly 90% seen once. The sample here was peripheral blood, taken on day 0 of AZD1222 vaccination. The receptors were sampled from an adult in good health.

The chain employs TRBV4-2 and TRBJ2-7, with 7 bases fitting TRBD2. The CDR3 is 14 amino acids. J lost 4 bases, V lost 6 bases, and 9 bases had no gene match. Germline assignment: CDR1 LGHNA and CDR2 YNFKEQ. CDR3 protein: CASSRDLADYEQYF. DNA for the CDR3: TGTGCCAGCAGTCGGGATCTAGCGGATTACGAGCAGTACTTC.

This sequence joins TRBV11-1 and TRBJ2-7; a weak D match, TRBD2 (5 bases). Germline values: CDR1 SGHAT, CDR2 FQDESV (reference sequence). This CDR3 is built from 13 residues. Trimming shortened V by 1 base and J by 5 bases, and 9 bases separated the two germline ends. CDR3 DNA sequence: TGTGCCAGCAGCTTAGATCGGGATCACGAGCAGTACTTC. This codes for CASSLDRDHEQYF.

The gene calls are TRBV3-1 (or the pseudogene TRBV3-2) and TRBJ2-7, with a possible D match to TRBD2 (5 bases). This CDR3 is 17 amino acids long. Trimming took 0 bases from V and 5 from J, leaving 20 bases between them. Germline CDR1 and CDR2: LGHDT and YNNKEL (reference sequence). The CDR3 protein is CASSQERVRATQHEQYF. CDR3 bases: TGTGCCAGCAGCCAAGAACGGGTGCGGGCTACCCAGCACGAGCAGTACTTC.

This rearrangement joins TRBV12-3 or TRBV12-4 to TRBJ2-2, with D possibly being TRBD2 (6 bases). This CDR3 is 13 amino acids long. Deletions cut 7 bases from V and 4 bases from J, with 10 bases between. Here the CDR3 DNA reads TGTGCCAGCACTTTGGGGGGCACCGGGGAGCTGTTTTTT. This gives the protein CASTLGGTGELFF.

The sample holds a few counts of this clone. The chain joins TRBV24-1 to TRBJ1-5; no clear D. Trimming took 0 bases from V and 15 from J, leaving 14 bases between them. CDR3 size: 13 residues. From germline, CDR1 is KGHDR and CDR2 SFDVKD. The chain's CDR3 is CATSDLASRNWHF. The CDR3 DNA reads as TGTGCCACCAGTGATTTGGCCTCGCGGAATTGGCATTTT.

The V gene is TRBV11-1, the J gene TRBJ2-7, with D perhaps TRBD1 (6 bases). V lost 6 bases to trimming and J lost 2 bases, with 17 bases between them. The CDR3 runs 15 residues. Germline lookup yields CDR1 SGHAT and CDR2 FQDESV (reference sequence). CDR3 region: CASRIQVGTTYEQYF. The CDR3 nucleotides read TGTGCCAGCAGAATTCAGGTCGGGACAACCTACGAGCAGTACTTC.

J is TRBJ1-3 and V is TRBV5-1; D unresolved. V was clipped by 4 bases and J by 4 bases, with 6 bases between them. CDR1 and CDR2 (germline): SGHRS, YFSETQ. CDR3 length: 12 amino acids. The CDR3 DNA reads TGCGCCAGCAGCCAGGACGGAAACACCATATATTTT. Translating it yields CASSQDGNTIYF. Full variable domain (missing parts from reference TRBV5-1 and TRBJ1-3): KAGVTQTPRYLIKTRGQQVTLSCSPISGHRSVSWYQQTPGQGLQFLFEYFSETQRNKGNFPGRFSGRQFSNSRSEMNVSTLELGDSALYLCASSQDGNTIYFGEGSWLTVV.

The chain employs TRBV28 and TRBJ2-7; maybe TRBD1 (6 bases). The CDR3 totals 15 residues. In germline, CDR1 is MDHEN, CDR2 SYDVKM. Between the trimmed V and J ends, which lost 7 bases and 4 bases, there was a span of 20 bases. CDR3 amino acids: CASKVPGAGVYEQYF. In DNA form, the CDR3 reads TGTGCCAGCAAGGTCCCCGGTGCAGGGGTTTACGAGCAGTACTTC.

V gene TRBV5-8 combines with J gene TRBJ1-4, with D hard to call. Germline V CDR1 and CDR2: SGHTS, YDEGEE. The V end lost 4 bases, the J end lost 0 bases, and 10 bases lay between the germline ends. The CDR3 is 15 amino acids. The CDR3 loop reads CASSPQIATNEKLFF. CDR3 DNA: TGTGCCAGCAGCCCGCAAATTGCAACTAATGAAAAACTGTTTTTT.

The chain couples TRBV2 to TRBJ1-1; TRBD1 matches 7 bases. Germline V gives CDR1 SNHLY, CDR2 FYNNEI. The CDR3 is 13 residues long. Unmatched junction bases numbered 4, after V lost 6 bases and J lost 3 bases. The CDR3 DNA sequence: TGTGCCAGCAGGGGGACAGTTGACACTGAAGCTTTCTTT. Translated, it gives CASRGTVDTEAFF.

The table lists this clone with a few counts. V and J are TRBV2 and TRBJ2-7; D not certain. Germline CDR1 is SNHLY and CDR2 is FYNNEI. V lost 2 bases, J lost 0 bases, and 8 bases lay in between. CDR3 length: 14 residues. The CDR3 sequence is CASSEQTRSYEQYF. The CDR3, as DNA: TGTGCCAGCAGTGAACAAACCCGCTCCTACGAGCAGTACTTC.

The chain carries TRBV10-2 and TRBJ2-7, with D perhaps assigned TRBD1 or TRBD2 (7 bases each). The CDR3 loop spans 15 amino acids. Per the germline V gene, CDR1 is WSHSY and CDR2 is SAAADI. The V end was cut by 2 bases, the J end by 2 bases, with 13 bases between. The CDR3 region is CASSEGTAGTYEQYF. CDR3 sequence (DNA): TGCGCCAGCAGTGAGGGGACAGCGGGGACCTACGAGCAGTACTTC.

The rearrangement joins TRBV10-3 to TRBJ1-6, with D maybe TRBD1 (6 bases). The CDR3 spans 13 residues. Trimming cost V 6 bases and J 7 bases, with 10 bases left between them. Germline assignment: CDR1 ENHRY and CDR2 SYGVKD. This chain's CDR3 is CAIRTGTNSPLHF. For the CDR3, the DNA is TGTGCCATCAGGACCGGGACAAATTCACCCCTCCACTTT.

V and J are TRBV28 and TRBJ2-5; TRBD1 might be the D (5 bases). Germline V gives CDR1 MDHEN, CDR2 SYDVKM. Trimming removed 5 bases from V and 5 bases from J, with 9 bases in between. The CDR3 contains 12 residues. This CDR3 reads CASSQGSETQYF. The CDR3, as DNA: TGTGCCAGCAGTCAGGGTTCGGAGACCCAGTACTTC.

The chain couples TRBV6-6 to TRBJ1-2; 7 bases agree with TRBD1. CDR1 is MNHNY, CDR2 SVGAGI, per germline (reference sequence). Trimming took 9 bases from V and 4 from J; bases not matched to a gene: 14. This CDR3 is 15 amino acids long. The CDR3 here is CASGQGGALSYGYTF. Here the CDR3 DNA reads TGTGCCAGTGGGCAAGGGGGCGCTTTGTCCTATGGCTACACCTTC.

This clone was seen more than once but under ten times. This sequence joins TRBV28 and TRBJ2-7; 7 bases agree with TRBD2. Germline assignment: CDR1 MDHEN and CDR2 SYDVKM. The V and J ends lost 2 bases and 6 bases, in that order; junction bases with no gene match: 10. The CDR3 contains 15 residues. The CDR3 is CASSLNREGPREQYF. The CDR3 DNA reads TGTGCCAGCAGTTTAAATAGGGAGGGTCCCCGCGAGCAGTACTTC.

Details on this clone: At one boundary the junction diverges from the germline segment, which might be a read error. The gene calls are TRBV9 and TRBJ2-3; TRBD1 matches at 10 bases. CDR3 length equals 15 residues. The V gene's germline CDR1 is SGDLS and CDR2 YYNGEE. DNA for the CDR3: TGTGCCAGCAGCGGACCGGGACAGGGGACAGGTACGCAGTATTTT. Its translation is CASSGPGQGTGTQYF.

The chain joins TRBV30 to TRBJ1-5, with D perhaps TRBD1 (5 bases). This CDR3 comprises 13 residues. Trimming stripped 3 bases from V and 7 bases from J, with 13 bases between. The germline V gene has CDR1 GTSNPN and CDR2 SVGIG (reference sequence). The CDR3 coding sequence is TGTGCCTGGAGCCTTGGGGGGGACCAGCCCCAGCATTTT. Translated, it gives CAWSLGGDQPQHF.

On this clone itself: Other DNA sequences of this sample code for an identical CDR3. The chain is built from TRBV6-1 and TRBJ1-2; D is ambiguous. Between the trimmed V and J ends, which lost 2 bases and 3 bases, there was a span of 7 bases. Germline CDR1 reads MNHNS; CDR2 reads SASEGT. The CDR3 has 13 residues. This CDR3 is CASSESGDYGYTF. The CDR3 DNA is TGTGCCAGCAGTGAAAGCGGGGACTATGGCTACACCTTC.